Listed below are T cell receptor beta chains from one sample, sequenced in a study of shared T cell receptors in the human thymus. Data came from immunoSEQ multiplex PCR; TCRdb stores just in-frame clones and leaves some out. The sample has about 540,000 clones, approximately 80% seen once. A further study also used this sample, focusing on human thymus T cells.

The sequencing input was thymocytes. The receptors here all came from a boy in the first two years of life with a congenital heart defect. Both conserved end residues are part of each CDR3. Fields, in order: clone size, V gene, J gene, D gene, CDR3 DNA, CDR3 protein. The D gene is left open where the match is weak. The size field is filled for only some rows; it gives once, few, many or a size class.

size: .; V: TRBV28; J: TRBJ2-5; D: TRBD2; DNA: TGTGCCAGCAGTTTAAGGACTAGCGGGAGTAGGGAGACCCAGTACTTC; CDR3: CASSLRTSGSRETQYF
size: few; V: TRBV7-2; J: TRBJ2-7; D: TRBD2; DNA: TGTGCCAGCAGCTCGTTTCCCGGGACTAGCGGGAGCTACGAGCAGTACTTC; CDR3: CASSSFPGTSGSYEQYF
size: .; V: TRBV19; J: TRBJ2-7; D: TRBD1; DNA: TGTGCCAGTAGGAACGGACAGGGCCCTTACGAGCAGTACTTC; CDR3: CASRNGQGPYEQYF
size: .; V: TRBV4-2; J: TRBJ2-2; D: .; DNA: TGTGCCAGCAGCCAGGCCGGACATGACGGGGAGCTGTTTTTT; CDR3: CASSQAGHDGELFF
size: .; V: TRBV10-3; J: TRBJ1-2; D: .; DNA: TGTGCCATCCCTAAGCCTGTCTATGGCTACACCTTC; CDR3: CAIPKPVYGYTF
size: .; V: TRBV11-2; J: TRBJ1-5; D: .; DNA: TGTGCCAGCAGCTCTGGGGCTGGTCAGCCCCAGCATTTT; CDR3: CASSSGAGQPQHF
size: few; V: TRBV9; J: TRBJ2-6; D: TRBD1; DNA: TGTGCCAGCAGCGTAGGCCAGGGGGCCTTTGGGGCCAACGTCCTGACTTTC; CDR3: CASSVGQGAFGANVLTF
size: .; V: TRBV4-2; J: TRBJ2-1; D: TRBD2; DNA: TGTGCCAGCAGCCAGGGGGAGGAGCGGGACGACCGCTACAATGAGCAGTTCTTC; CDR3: CASSQGEERDDRYNEQFF
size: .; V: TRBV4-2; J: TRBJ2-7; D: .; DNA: TGTGCCAGCAGCCAAGAGGCCGTCGGACAAATCTACGAGCAGTACTTC; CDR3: CASSQEAVGQIYEQYF
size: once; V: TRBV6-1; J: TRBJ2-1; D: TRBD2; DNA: TGTGCCAGCAGTGAAGGGACTAGCGGGCCATTAAATGAGCAGTTCTTC; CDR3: CASSEGTSGPLNEQFF
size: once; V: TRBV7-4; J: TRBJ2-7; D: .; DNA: TGTGCCAGTGTCAAAACAGATTACGAGCAGTACTTC; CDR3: CASVKTDYEQYF
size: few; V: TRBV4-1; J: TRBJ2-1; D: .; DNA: TGCGCCAGCAGCCCTTCCGCGATGAATGAGCAGTTCTTC; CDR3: CASSPSAMNEQFF
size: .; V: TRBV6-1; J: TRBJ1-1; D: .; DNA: TGTGCCAGCAGCCAAGAGGGGGGGGTAAACACTGAAGCTTTCTTT; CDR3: CASSQEGGVNTEAFF
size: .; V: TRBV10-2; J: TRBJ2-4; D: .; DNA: TGCGCCAGCAGTGAGTCGCGGACTACAAAAAACATTCAGTACTTC; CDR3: CASSESRTTKNIQYF
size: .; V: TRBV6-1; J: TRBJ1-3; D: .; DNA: TGTGCCAGCAGTGTTGTCAGGGTCTCTGGAAACACCATATATTTT; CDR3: CASSVVRVSGNTIYF
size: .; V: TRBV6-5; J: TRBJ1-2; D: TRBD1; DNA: TGTGCCAGCAGTACCGACAGGGGCTTTTACTATGGCTACACCTTC; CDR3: CASSTDRGFYYGYTF
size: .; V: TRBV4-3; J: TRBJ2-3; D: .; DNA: TGCGCCAGCAGCCAGATCTGGGCAGGGGCACCGGATACGCAGTATTTT; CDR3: CASSQIWAGAPDTQYF
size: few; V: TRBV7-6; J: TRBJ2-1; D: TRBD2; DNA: TGTGCCAGCAGCTTGGGGGGGAGTCCTGGATGCTCCTACAATGAGCAGTTCTTC; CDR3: CASSLGGSPGCSYNEQFF
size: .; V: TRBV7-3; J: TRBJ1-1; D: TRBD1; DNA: TGTGCCAGCAGCCCAGGACAGGGGGCGCACACTGAAGCTTTCTTT; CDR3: CASSPGQGAHTEAFF
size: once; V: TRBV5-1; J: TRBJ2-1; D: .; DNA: TGCGCCAGCAGCACCCTAGGAGGTGAGCAGTTCTTC; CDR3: CASSTLGGEQFF
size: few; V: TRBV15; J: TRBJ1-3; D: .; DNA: TGTGCCACCAGCAGAGATGTTGAGCCTACTGGAAACACCATATATTTT; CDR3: CATSRDVEPTGNTIYF
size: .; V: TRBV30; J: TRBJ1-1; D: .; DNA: TGTGCCCAGTGTATTATCGGGGTCACTGAAGCTTTCTTT; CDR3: CAQCIIGVTEAFF
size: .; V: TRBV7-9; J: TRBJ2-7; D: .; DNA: TGTGCCAGCAGCCAGAGGGACTTC; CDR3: CASSQRDF